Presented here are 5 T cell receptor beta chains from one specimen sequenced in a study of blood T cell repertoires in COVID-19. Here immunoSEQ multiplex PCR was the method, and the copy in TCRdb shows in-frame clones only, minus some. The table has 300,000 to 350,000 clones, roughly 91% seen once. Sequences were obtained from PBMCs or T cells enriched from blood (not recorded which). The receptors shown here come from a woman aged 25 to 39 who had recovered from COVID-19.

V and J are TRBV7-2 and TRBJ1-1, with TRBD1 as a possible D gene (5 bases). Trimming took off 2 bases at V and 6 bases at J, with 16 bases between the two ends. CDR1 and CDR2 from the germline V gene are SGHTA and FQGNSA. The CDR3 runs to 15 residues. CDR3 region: CASSLYLQGSAEAFF. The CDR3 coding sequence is TGTGCCAGCAGCTTATATCTTCAGGGATCGGCTGAAGCTTTCTTT.

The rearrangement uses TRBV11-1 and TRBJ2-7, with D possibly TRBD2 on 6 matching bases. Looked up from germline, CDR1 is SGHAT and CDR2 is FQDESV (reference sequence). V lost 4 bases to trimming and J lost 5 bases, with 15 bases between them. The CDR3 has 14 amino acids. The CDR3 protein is CASSWGLHRNEQYF. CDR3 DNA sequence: TGTGCCAGCAGCTGGGGACTCCACCGAAACGAGCAGTACTTC.

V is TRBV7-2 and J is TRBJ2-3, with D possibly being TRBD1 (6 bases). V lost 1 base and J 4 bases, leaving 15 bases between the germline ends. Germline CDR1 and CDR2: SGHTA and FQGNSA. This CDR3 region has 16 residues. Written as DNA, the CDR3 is TGTGCCAGCAGCTTAGGAACAGGGTCTCGAGCAGATACGCAGTATTTT. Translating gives CASSLGTGSRADTQYF.

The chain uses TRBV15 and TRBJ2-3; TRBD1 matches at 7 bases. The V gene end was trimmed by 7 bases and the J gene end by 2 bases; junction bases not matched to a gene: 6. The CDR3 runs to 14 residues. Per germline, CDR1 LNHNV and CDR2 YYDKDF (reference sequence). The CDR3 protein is CATTSDRATDTQYF. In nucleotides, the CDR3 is TGTGCCACCACTTCTGACAGGGCCACAGATACGCAGTATTTT.

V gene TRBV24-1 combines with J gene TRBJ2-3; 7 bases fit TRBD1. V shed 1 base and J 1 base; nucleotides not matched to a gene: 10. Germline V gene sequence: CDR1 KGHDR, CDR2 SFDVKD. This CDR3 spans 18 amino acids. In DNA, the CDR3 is TGTGCCACCAGTGATTTACAAGGAACAGGGGTCGGCACAGATACGCAGTATTTT. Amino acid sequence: CATSDLQGTGVGTDTQYF.